This TCR beta chain was identified in a study of vaccination and CD4 T cells after COVID-19. Study in general: A CEFX pool, an HIV-1 Nef pool, or else no peptide went into the control cultures.

Once obtained from cultured CD4+ T cells, the DNA was sequenced using the Oncomine TCR Beta short-read assay. TCRdb re-called the PCR reads through MiXCR, storing one row per CDR3 protein. The sample shows 6,500 to 9,000 distinct CDR3 sequences, around 42% of them seen only once. Treatment of the sample: roughly nine-day PBMC culture with coronavirus spike peptide pools or control peptides (ViraFEST assay). CD4+ T cells that came from the unexposed donor were collected before the COVID-19 pandemic (2011-2018). As to this clonotype: The antigen is undetermined.

CDR1 MNHEY and CDR2 SMNVEV come from the germline V gene (reference sequence). Trimming took 3 bases from V and 4 from J, leaving 15 bases between them. The CDR3 length is 15 residues. V is TRBV27 and J is TRBJ1-1, with D possibly matching TRBD1 (6 bases). The receptor was derived from a human donor in good health. The material sequenced was CD4+ T cells from blood, cultured in vitro. As DNA, the CDR3 is TGTGCCAGCAGTTTGGGACATAATTCCCCCACTGAAGCTTTCTTT. This encodes CASSLGHNSPTEAFF.